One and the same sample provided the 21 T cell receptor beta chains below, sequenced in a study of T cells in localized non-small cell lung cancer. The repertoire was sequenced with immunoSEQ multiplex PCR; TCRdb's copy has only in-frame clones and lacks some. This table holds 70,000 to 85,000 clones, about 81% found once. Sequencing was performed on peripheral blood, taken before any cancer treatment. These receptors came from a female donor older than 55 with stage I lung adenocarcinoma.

CDR3 nucleotide sequence: TGTGCCAGCAGCTTAGTTCCGGGGACTGCGGGCTACACCTTC. Translation: CASSLVPGTAGYTF. The V and J genes are TRBV11-2 and TRBJ1-2, with D perhaps matching TRBD1 (5 bases). This CDR3 is built from 14 residues. Germline-derived CDR1 and CDR2 are SGHAT and FQNNGV. V dropped 1 base and J dropped 8 bases, with 14 bases sitting between them. Supplemented by reference TRBV11-2 and TRBJ1-2, the full variable domain reads EAGVAQSPRYKIIEKRQSVAFWCNPISGHATLYWYQQILGQGPKLLIQFQNNGVVDDSQLPKDRFSAERLKGVDSTLKIQPAKLEDSAVYLCASSLVPGTAGYTFGSGTRLTVV.

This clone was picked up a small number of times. CDR3 DNA sequence: TGTGCCAGCACCTTCGGGCCCTTCGGTGAAAAACTGTTTTTT. Amino acids: CASTFGPFGEKLFF. The chain combines TRBV5-5 with TRBJ1-4; D uncertain. Trimming took off 6 bases at V and 7 bases at J, with 16 bases between the two ends. There are 14 residues in the CDR3. CDR1 and CDR2 (germline): SGHKS, YYEKEE (reference sequence).

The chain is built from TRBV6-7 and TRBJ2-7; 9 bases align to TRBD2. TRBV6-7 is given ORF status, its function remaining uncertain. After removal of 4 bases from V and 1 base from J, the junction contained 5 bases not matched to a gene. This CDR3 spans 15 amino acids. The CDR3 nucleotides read TGTGCCAGCAGTTGCGGACTAGCGTATTCCTACGAGCAGTACTTC. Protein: CASSCGLAYSYEQYF.

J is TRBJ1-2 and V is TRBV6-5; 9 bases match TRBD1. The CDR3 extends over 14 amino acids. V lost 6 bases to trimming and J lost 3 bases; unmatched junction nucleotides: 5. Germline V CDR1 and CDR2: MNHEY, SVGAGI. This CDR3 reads CASRPWTGDYGYTF. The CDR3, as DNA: TGTGCCAGCAGACCCTGGACAGGGGACTATGGCTACACCTTC.

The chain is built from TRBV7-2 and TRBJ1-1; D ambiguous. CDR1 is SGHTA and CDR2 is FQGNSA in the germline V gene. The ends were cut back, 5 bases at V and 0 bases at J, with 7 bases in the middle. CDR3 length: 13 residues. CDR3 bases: TGTGCCAGCAGCCTGATGGTGAACACTGAAGCTTTCTTT. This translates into CASSLMVNTEAFF.

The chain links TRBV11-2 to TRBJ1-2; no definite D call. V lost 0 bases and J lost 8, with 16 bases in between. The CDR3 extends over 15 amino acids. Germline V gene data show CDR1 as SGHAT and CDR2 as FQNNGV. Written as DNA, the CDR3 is TGTGCCAGCAGCTTAGATCGAAAGGACCGGGAAGGCTACACCTTC. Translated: CASSLDRKDREGYTF.

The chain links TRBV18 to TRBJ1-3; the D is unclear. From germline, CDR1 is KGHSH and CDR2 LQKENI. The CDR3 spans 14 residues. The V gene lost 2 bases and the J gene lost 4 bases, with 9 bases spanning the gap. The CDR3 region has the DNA TGTGCCAGCTCACCAGAGAGTGGAGGAAACACCATATATTTT. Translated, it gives CASSPESGGNTIYF.

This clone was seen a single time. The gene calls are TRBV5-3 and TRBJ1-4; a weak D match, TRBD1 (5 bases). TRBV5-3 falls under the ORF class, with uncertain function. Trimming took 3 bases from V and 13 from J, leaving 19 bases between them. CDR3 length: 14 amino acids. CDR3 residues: CARSSIFGDLGLFF. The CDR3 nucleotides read TGTGCCAGAAGCTCTATCTTCGGGGACTTAGGACTGTTTTTT.

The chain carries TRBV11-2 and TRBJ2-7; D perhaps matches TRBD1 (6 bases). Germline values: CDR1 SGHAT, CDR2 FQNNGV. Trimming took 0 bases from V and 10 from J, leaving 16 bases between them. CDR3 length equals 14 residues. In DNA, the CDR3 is TGTGCCAGCAGCTTAGAGGCGGCCGAGACAGGCCAGTACTTC. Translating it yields CASSLEAAETGQYF.

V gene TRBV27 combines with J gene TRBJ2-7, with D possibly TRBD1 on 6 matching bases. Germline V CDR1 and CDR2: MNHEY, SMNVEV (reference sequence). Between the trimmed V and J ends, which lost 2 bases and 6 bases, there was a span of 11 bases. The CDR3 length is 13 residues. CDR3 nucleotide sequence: TGTGCCAGCAGTTTAAGACAGGTCGCCGAGCAGTACTTC. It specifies CASSLRQVAEQYF.

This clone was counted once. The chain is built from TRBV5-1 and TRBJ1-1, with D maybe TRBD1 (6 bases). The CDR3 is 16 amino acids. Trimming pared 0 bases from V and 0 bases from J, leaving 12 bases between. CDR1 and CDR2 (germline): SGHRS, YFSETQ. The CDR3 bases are TGCGCCAGCAGCTTGGTTCCACAGGGCCTGAACACTGAAGCTTTCTTT. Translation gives CASSLVPQGLNTEAFF.

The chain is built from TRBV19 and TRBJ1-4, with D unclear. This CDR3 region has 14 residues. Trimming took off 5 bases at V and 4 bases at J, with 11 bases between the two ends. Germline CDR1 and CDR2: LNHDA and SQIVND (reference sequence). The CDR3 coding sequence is TGTGCCAGTAGTCCTCCAGGCATTAATGAAAAACTGTTTTTT. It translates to CASSPPGINEKLFF.

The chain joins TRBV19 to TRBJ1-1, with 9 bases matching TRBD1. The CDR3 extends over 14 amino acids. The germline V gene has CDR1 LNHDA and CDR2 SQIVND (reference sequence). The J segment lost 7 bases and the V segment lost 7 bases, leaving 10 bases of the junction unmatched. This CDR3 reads CASTRDRASNEAFF. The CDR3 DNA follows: TGTGCCAGTACCCGGGACAGGGCCTCGAATGAAGCTTTCTTT.

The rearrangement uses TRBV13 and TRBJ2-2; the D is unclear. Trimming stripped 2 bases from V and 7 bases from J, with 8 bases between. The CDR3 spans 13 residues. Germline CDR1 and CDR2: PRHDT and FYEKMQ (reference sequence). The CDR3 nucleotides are TGTGCCAGCAGCTTACTATCAAGCGGGGAGCTGTTTTTT. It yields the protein CASSLLSSGELFF.

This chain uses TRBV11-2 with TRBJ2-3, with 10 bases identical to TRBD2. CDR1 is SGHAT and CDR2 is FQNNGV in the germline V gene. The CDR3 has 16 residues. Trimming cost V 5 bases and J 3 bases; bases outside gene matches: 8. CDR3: CASSGRLAGVTDTQYF. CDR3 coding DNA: TGTGCCAGCAGCGGCCGTCTAGCGGGGGTTACAGATACGCAGTATTTT.

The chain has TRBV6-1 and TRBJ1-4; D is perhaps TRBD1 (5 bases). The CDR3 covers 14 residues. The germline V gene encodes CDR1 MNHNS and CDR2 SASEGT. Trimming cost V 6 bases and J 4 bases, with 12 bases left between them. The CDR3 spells CASRDTEHNEKLFF. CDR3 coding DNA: TGTGCCAGCAGGGACACGGAACATAATGAAAAACTGTTTTTT.

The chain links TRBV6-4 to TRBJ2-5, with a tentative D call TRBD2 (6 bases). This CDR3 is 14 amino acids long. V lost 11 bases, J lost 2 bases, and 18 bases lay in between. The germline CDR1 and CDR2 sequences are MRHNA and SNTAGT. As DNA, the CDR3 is TGTGCCGCCAGGGTAGCGGAGGGACAAGAGACCCAGTACTTC. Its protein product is CAARVAEGQETQYF.

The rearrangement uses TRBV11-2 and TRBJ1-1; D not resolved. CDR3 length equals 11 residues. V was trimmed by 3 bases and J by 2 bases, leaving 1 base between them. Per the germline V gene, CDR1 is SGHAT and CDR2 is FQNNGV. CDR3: CASSFNTEAFF. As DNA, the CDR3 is TGTGCCAGCAGCTTTAACACTGAAGCTTTCTTT.

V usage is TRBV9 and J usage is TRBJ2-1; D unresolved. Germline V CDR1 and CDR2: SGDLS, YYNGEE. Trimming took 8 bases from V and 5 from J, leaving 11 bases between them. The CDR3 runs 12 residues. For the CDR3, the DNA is TGTGCCAGAGACCGAGCCCACAATGAGCAGTTCTTC. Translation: CARDRAHNEQFF.

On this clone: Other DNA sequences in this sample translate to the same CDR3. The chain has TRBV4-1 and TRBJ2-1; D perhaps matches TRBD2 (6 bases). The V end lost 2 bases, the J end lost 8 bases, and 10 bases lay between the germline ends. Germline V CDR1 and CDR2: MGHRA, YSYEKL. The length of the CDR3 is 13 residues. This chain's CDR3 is CASSQSLADEQFF. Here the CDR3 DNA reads TGCGCCAGCAGCCAATCTTTAGCGGATGAGCAGTTCTTC.

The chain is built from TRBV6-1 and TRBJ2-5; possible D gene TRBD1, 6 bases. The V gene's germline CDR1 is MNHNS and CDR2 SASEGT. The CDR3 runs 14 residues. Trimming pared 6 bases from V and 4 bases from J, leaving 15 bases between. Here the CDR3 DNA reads TGTGCCAGCAGGGGGGCCATATCGGGAGAGACCCAGTACTTC. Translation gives CASRGAISGETQYF.